Presented here are 5 T cell receptor beta chains from one specimen sequenced in a study of glioma-infiltrating T cells after dendritic cell vaccination. Here immunoSEQ multiplex PCR was the method, and the copy in TCRdb shows in-frame clones only, minus some. The sample yields 80,000 to 100,000 clones, 79% seen once. Sequenced here: blood, sampled before dendritic cell vaccination. The receptors were sampled from a human donor with glioblastoma.

The V gene is TRBV19, the J gene TRBJ1-1; TRBD1 agrees at 7 bases. With V trimmed by 10 bases and J by 10 bases, 9 bases remained unmatched. Germline V gene sequence: CDR1 LNHDA, CDR2 SQIVND (reference sequence). The CDR3 covers 11 residues. The CDR3 DNA follows: TGTGCCATTAAACAGGGGCCCGTAGCTTTCTTT. This translates into CAIKQGPVAFF.

CDR3 sequence (DNA): TGTGCCAGCTCCTTAGGACAGGGGGGGAATGGCGGCTACGAGCAGTACTTC. It specifies CASSLGQGGNGGYEQYF. The rearrangement links TRBV18 to TRBJ2-7, with TRBD1 matching 10 bases. The V gene's germline CDR1 is KGHSH and CDR2 LQKENI. The V segment lost 6 bases and the J segment 3 bases; nucleotides outside the gene matches: 14. This CDR3 is 17 amino acids long.

This clone was picked up one time. The chain couples TRBV2 to TRBJ2-2; D possibly corresponds to TRBD1 (6 bases). This CDR3 contains 14 residues. Germline CDR1 SNHLY, CDR2 FYNNEI. V was pared by 5 bases and J by 6 bases, with 13 bases between. CDR3 sequence (DNA): TGTGCCAGCAGTATTACAGGGAGCTCCGGGGAGCTGTTTTTT. Its protein product is CASSITGSSGELFF.

The chain couples TRBV10-3 to TRBJ2-1, with a weak D call TRBD2 (6 bases). Germline V lookup: CDR1 ENHRY, CDR2 SYGVKD. The CDR3 is made up of 17 amino acids. Deletions cut 3 bases from V and 2 bases from J, with 17 bases between. The CDR3 here is CAISDGLARWPYNEQFF. As DNA, the CDR3 is TGTGCCATCAGTGATGGGCTAGCGAGGTGGCCCTACAATGAGCAGTTCTTC.

With regard to this clone: A junction boundary mismatches the germline segment, possibly from a read error. This chain joins TRBV15 and TRBJ1-2; D is perhaps TRBD1 (6 bases). This CDR3 is 15 amino acids long. Germline V gene data show CDR1 as LNHNV and CDR2 as YYDKDF (reference sequence). As DNA, the CDR3 is TGTGCCACCAGCGGAGACTTTACAGGGACCCTGCGCTACACCTTC. As protein: CATSGDFTGTLRYTF.